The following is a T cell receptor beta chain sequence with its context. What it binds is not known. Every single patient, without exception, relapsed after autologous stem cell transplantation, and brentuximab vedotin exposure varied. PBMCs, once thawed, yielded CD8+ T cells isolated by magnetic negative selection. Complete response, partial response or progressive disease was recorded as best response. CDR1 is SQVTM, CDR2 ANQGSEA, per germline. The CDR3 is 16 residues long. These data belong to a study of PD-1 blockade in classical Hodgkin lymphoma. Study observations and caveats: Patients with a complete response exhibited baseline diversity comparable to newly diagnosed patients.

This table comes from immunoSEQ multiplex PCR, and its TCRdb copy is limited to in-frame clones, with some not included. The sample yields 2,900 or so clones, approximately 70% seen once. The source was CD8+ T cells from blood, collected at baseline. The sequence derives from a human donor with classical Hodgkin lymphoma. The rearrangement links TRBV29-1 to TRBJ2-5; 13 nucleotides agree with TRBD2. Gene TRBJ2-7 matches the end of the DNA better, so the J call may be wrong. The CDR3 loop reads CSVEGGTSGTIYEQYF. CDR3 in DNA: TGCAGCGTTGAAGGCGGGACTAGCGGGACCATCTACGAGCAGTACTTC.